The rows below give T cell receptor beta chains drawn from one sample of a study of blood T cell repertoires in COVID-19. The method was immunoSEQ multiplex PCR; TCRdb's version includes in-frame clones alone and lacks a portion of them. The repertoire includes over 95,000 clones, 85% of them detected once, and about an eighth sits in the top ten. Sequenced sample: peripheral blood. These receptors originate from a human donor in a cohort sampled during active COVID-19. Both conserved end residues are part of each CDR3. D genes are given only for firm matches. Clone size is shown for a subset of rows, as once, few, many or a class of expanded clone.

abundance: -
v_gene: TRBV29-1
j_gene: TRBJ1-2
d_gene: -
CDR3nt: TGCAGCGTTGGTTCGGGGAGAGGTGGCTACACCTTC
CDR3aa: CSVGSGRGGYTF

abundance: -
v_gene: TRBV5-1
j_gene: TRBJ1-4
d_gene: -
CDR3nt: TGCGCCAGCAGCCGGTGGACAGCCGAAAAACTGTTTTTT
CDR3aa: CASSRWTAEKLFF

abundance: -
v_gene: TRBV18
j_gene: TRBJ2-7
d_gene: -
CDR3nt: TGTGCCAGCTCACAGGTGGCAGGGTCCGAGCAGTACTTC
CDR3aa: CASSQVAGSEQYF

abundance: -
v_gene: TRBV6-5
j_gene: TRBJ1-5
d_gene: -
CDR3nt: TGTGCCAGCAGAAGCGGACGACTTTACAATCAGCCCCAGCATTTT
CDR3aa: CASRSGRLYNQPQHF

abundance: few
v_gene: TRBV12-3/TRBV12-4
j_gene: TRBJ1-1
d_gene: -
CDR3nt: TGTGCCAGCAGTTTAGGTCAGAGGGCTGAAGCTTTCTTT
CDR3aa: CASSLGQRAEAFF

abundance: -
v_gene: TRBV7-2
j_gene: TRBJ2-3
d_gene: TRBD2
CDR3nt: TGTGCCAGCAGCTTGACTAGCGGTACAGATACGCAGTATTTT
CDR3aa: CASSLTSGTDTQYF

abundance: -
v_gene: TRBV30
j_gene: TRBJ2-3
d_gene: TRBD2
CDR3nt: TGTGCCTGGAGGGGGCTAGCGGGGGCCTTCACAGATACGCAGTATTTT
CDR3aa: CAWRGLAGAFTDTQYF

abundance: -
v_gene: TRBV10-3
j_gene: TRBJ2-3
d_gene: -
CDR3nt: TGTGCCATCAGTGGGTGGGGGGGGCCTGGAGATACGCAGTATTTT
CDR3aa: CAISGWGGPGDTQYF

abundance: -
v_gene: TRBV3-1/TRBV3-2
j_gene: TRBJ2-3
d_gene: TRBD2
CDR3nt: TGTGCCAGCAGCCAATCTAGCGGGGCCCCAGATACGCAGTATTTT
CDR3aa: CASSQSSGAPDTQYF

abundance: -
v_gene: TRBV4-1
j_gene: TRBJ1-1
d_gene: -
CDR3nt: TGCGCCAGCAGCCAACCCCGAGCCACTGAAGCTTTCTTT
CDR3aa: CASSQPRATEAFF

abundance: -
v_gene: TRBV6-5
j_gene: TRBJ1-4
d_gene: TRBD1
CDR3nt: TGTGCCAGCATACCAGGTGGAGGGGGCGGGGAAAAACTGTTTTTT
CDR3aa: CASIPGGGGGEKLFF

abundance: -
v_gene: TRBV2
j_gene: TRBJ1-1
d_gene: -
CDR3nt: TGTGCCAGCAGATCGGGTGTGAACACTGAAGCTTTCTTT
CDR3aa: CASRSGVNTEAFF

abundance: -
v_gene: TRBV10-1
j_gene: TRBJ2-7
d_gene: TRBD1
CDR3nt: TGCGCCAGCTACTCGGGACAGGGCTACGGCGAGCAGTACTTC
CDR3aa: CASYSGQGYGEQYF

abundance: -
v_gene: TRBV5-1
j_gene: TRBJ1-4
d_gene: -
CDR3nt: TGCGCCAGCAGCGGAGGGGTCGGGAATGAAAAACTGTTTTTT
CDR3aa: CASSGGVGNEKLFF

abundance: -
v_gene: TRBV6-6
j_gene: TRBJ1-1
d_gene: TRBD1
CDR3nt: TGTGCCAGCAGATCCAGGGGGATGAACACTGAAGCTTTCTTT
CDR3aa: CASRSRGMNTEAFF

abundance: -
v_gene: TRBV7-6
j_gene: TRBJ1-3
d_gene: TRBD1
CDR3nt: TGTGCCAGCAGCCGGGGACAGACTGGAAACACCATATATTTT
CDR3aa: CASSRGQTGNTIYF

abundance: -
v_gene: TRBV24-1
j_gene: TRBJ2-6
d_gene: -
CDR3nt: TGTGCCACCAGTGATTCCTCTTTTGGGGGAGGTACTTTTGGGGCCAACGTCCTGACTTTC
CDR3aa: CATSDSSFGGGTFGANVLTF

abundance: -
v_gene: TRBV15
j_gene: TRBJ1-5
d_gene: TRBD1
CDR3nt: TGTGCCACCAGCAGACTAACTCCCGCTACAGGGGGCAATCAGCCCCAGCATTTT
CDR3aa: CATSRLTPATGGNQPQHF

abundance: once
v_gene: TRBV18
j_gene: TRBJ2-5
d_gene: TRBD1
CDR3nt: TGTGCCAGCTCACCCAGGGGGCAAGAGACCCAGTACTTC
CDR3aa: CASSPRGQETQYF

abundance: -
v_gene: TRBV18
j_gene: TRBJ2-2
d_gene: -
CDR3nt: TGTGCCAGCTCACCAGCGCCGAACACCGGGGAGCTGTTTTTT
CDR3aa: CASSPAPNTGELFF

abundance: -
v_gene: TRBV14
j_gene: TRBJ1-3
d_gene: -
CDR3nt: TGTGCCAGCAGCCATCCCAGGGGAGTCTTCTCTGGAAACACCATATATTTT
CDR3aa: CASSHPRGVFSGNTIYF

abundance: -
v_gene: TRBV4-1
j_gene: TRBJ1-5
d_gene: -
CDR3nt: TGCGCCAGCAGCCAAGGCGGGACGATTAATCAGCCCCAGCATTTT
CDR3aa: CASSQGGTINQPQHF

abundance: -
v_gene: TRBV5-4
j_gene: TRBJ2-2
d_gene: TRBD2
CDR3nt: TGTGCCAGCAGCCCCGGACTAGCGGGGGGGCCAGACACCGGGGAGCTGTTTTTT
CDR3aa: CASSPGLAGGPDTGELFF